This entry describes one T cell receptor beta chain. The data stem from a study of control samples from healthy donors and cancer patients. Profiling relied on immunoSEQ multiplex PCR, and the TCRdb table lists in-frame clones only, not all of them. The sample has about 50,000 clones, just over 90% seen once. The V gene lost 2 bases and the J gene lost 5 bases, with 18 bases spanning the gap. Germline loops: CDR1 MNHNY, CDR2 SVGAGI (reference sequence). The CDR3 consists of 16 residues. The source material was PBMCs. This chain links TRBV6-6 with TRBJ1-2, with TRBD1 as a possible D gene (5 bases). This receptor was identified in a man aged 30 to 45 with colorectal cancer. The CDR3, as DNA: TGTGCCAGCAGTTACGTCCAGGGTGGCAGATCATATGGCTACACCTTC. Amino acid sequence: CASSYVQGGRSYGYTF.